The rows below give T cell receptor beta chains drawn from one sample of a study of T cells after posttransplantation cyclophosphamide. The table came from immunoSEQ multiplex PCR; TCRdb's copy has only in-frame clones and leaves some out. The sample carries 50,000 to 60,000 clones, 94% recorded once. Sequences were obtained from PBMCs. The receptors here all came from a woman aged 30 to 39 in good health and a related stem cell transplant donor. The CDR3 runs from the conserved cysteine through the conserved F or W. The order of the fields is D gene, J gene, clone size, V gene, CDR3 protein, CDR3 DNA. A D gene is named only where the DNA matches it firmly. Size is stated for part of the rows, as once, few or many counts, or as a class when the clone is expanded.

D gene: NA
J gene: TRBJ1-6
clone size: NA
V gene: TRBV5-6
CDR3 protein: CASSLARAGPDNSNSPLHF
CDR3 DNA: TGTGCCAGCAGCTTGGCCCGGGCAGGGCCGGATAACTCGAATTCACCCCTCCACTTT

D gene: NA
J gene: TRBJ2-1
clone size: NA
V gene: TRBV6-6
CDR3 protein: CASSYGGYQDYNEQFF
CDR3 DNA: TGTGCCAGCAGTTACGGGGGGTACCAAGATTACAATGAGCAGTTCTTC

D gene: TRBD1
J gene: TRBJ2-5
clone size: NA
V gene: TRBV25-1
CDR3 protein: CASRTERDREGETQYF
CDR3 DNA: TGTGCCAGCAGGACCGAACGGGACAGGGAAGGTGAGACCCAGTACTTC

D gene: TRBD2
J gene: TRBJ2-7
clone size: once
V gene: TRBV28
CDR3 protein: CASRAGGPSNYEQYF
CDR3 DNA: TGTGCCAGCAGGGCGGGGGGGCCGTCTAACTACGAGCAGTACTTC

D gene: TRBD1
J gene: TRBJ1-1
clone size: NA
V gene: TRBV4-2
CDR3 protein: CASSQGQGVNTEAFF
CDR3 DNA: TGTGCCAGCAGCCAAGGACAGGGGGTTAACACTGAAGCTTTCTTT

D gene: TRBD1
J gene: TRBJ1-6
clone size: NA
V gene: TRBV2
CDR3 protein: CASNLQGSSYNSPLHF
CDR3 DNA: TGTGCCAGCAACCTACAGGGGAGCTCCTATAATTCACCCCTCCACTTT

D gene: NA
J gene: TRBJ1-6
clone size: once
V gene: TRBV7-2
CDR3 protein: CASSLGSLNSPLHF
CDR3 DNA: TGTGCCAGCAGCTTAGGCAGTCTCAATTCACCCCTCCACTTT

D gene: TRBD2
J gene: TRBJ2-1
clone size: NA
V gene: TRBV7-9
CDR3 protein: CASSSEVASGANEQFF
CDR3 DNA: TGTGCCAGCAGCTCAGAGGTGGCTAGCGGGGCCAATGAGCAGTTCTTC

D gene: NA
J gene: TRBJ1-5
clone size: NA
V gene: TRBV18
CDR3 protein: CASSEGEQPQHF
CDR3 DNA: TGTGCCAGCTCGGAAGGGGAACAGCCCCAGCATTTT

D gene: TRBD1
J gene: TRBJ2-1
clone size: NA
V gene: TRBV11-2
CDR3 protein: CASSHSRQGLNNEQFF
CDR3 DNA: TGTGCCAGCAGCCACTCTCGACAGGGGTTAAACAATGAGCAGTTCTTC

D gene: TRBD1
J gene: TRBJ1-1
clone size: NA
V gene: TRBV30
CDR3 protein: CAWESTGEGAEAFF
CDR3 DNA: TGTGCCTGGGAATCAACAGGGGAAGGGGCTGAAGCTTTCTTT

D gene: NA
J gene: TRBJ2-7
clone size: NA
V gene: TRBV7-2
CDR3 protein: CASSFRGSSTGNKAFEQYF
CDR3 DNA: TGTGCCAGCAGCTTTCGGGGCTCCTCTACAGGGAATAAAGCCTTCGAGCAGTACTTC

D gene: NA
J gene: TRBJ1-1
clone size: once
V gene: TRBV18
CDR3 protein: CASSPQGNTEAFF
CDR3 DNA: TGTGCCAGCTCACCCCAGGGCAACACTGAAGCTTTCTTT

D gene: TRBD2
J gene: TRBJ2-2
clone size: NA
V gene: TRBV5-1
CDR3 protein: CASRSRPGGTGELFF
CDR3 DNA: TGCGCCAGCAGGTCGCGTCCGGGGGGCACCGGGGAGCTGTTTTTT

D gene: TRBD1
J gene: TRBJ2-7
clone size: NA
V gene: TRBV12-5
CDR3 protein: CASGLDTPRQGPYEQYF
CDR3 DNA: TGTGCTAGTGGTTTAGACACCCCCAGACAGGGGCCCTACGAGCAGTACTTC

D gene: NA
J gene: TRBJ2-1
clone size: NA
V gene: TRBV9
CDR3 protein: CASSQLDFAYNEQFF
CDR3 DNA: TGTGCCAGCAGCCAGCTAGATTTTGCCTACAATGAGCAGTTCTTC

D gene: TRBD1
J gene: TRBJ2-4
clone size: once
V gene: TRBV7-2
CDR3 protein: CASSLAGQGAKNIQYF
CDR3 DNA: TGTGCCAGCAGCTTAGCGGGACAGGGTGCCAAAAACATTCAGTACTTC

D gene: TRBD1
J gene: TRBJ1-5
clone size: once
V gene: TRBV6-5
CDR3 protein: CASSYSGQGNQPQHF
CDR3 DNA: TGTGCCAGCAGTTATTCGGGACAGGGAAATCAGCCCCAGCATTTT

D gene: NA
J gene: TRBJ1-1
clone size: NA
V gene: TRBV27
CDR3 protein: CASLSAQGKAFF
CDR3 DNA: TGTGCCAGCCTTTCCGCCCAGGGTAAAGCTTTCTTT

D gene: NA
J gene: TRBJ1-6
clone size: NA
V gene: TRBV5-4
CDR3 protein: CASSLLGQYNSPLHF
CDR3 DNA: TGTGCCAGCAGCTTGCTTGGGCAATATAATTCACCCCTCCACTTT

D gene: NA
J gene: TRBJ1-2
clone size: NA
V gene: TRBV7-2
CDR3 protein: CASSPGQTYGYTF
CDR3 DNA: TGTGCCAGCAGTCCAGGACAGACCTATGGCTACACCTTC

D gene: TRBD1
J gene: TRBJ1-1
clone size: NA
V gene: TRBV6-5
CDR3 protein: CASSTGQGLTFF
CDR3 DNA: TGTGCCAGCAGTACTGGACAGGGATTGACTTTCTTT

D gene: TRBD1
J gene: TRBJ1-6
clone size: NA
V gene: TRBV10-3
CDR3 protein: CAIRTGTDSPLHF
CDR3 DNA: TGTGCCATCAGGACAGGGACCGATTCACCCCTCCACTTT

D gene: TRBD2
J gene: TRBJ2-1
clone size: NA
V gene: TRBV5-4
CDR3 protein: CASSSGTSGVDEQFF
CDR3 DNA: TGTGCCAGCAGCTCCGGGACTAGCGGGGTGGATGAGCAGTTCTTC

D gene: NA
J gene: TRBJ1-1
clone size: few
V gene: TRBV7-2
CDR3 protein: CASSSQVNTEAFF
CDR3 DNA: TGTGCCAGCAGTTCACAGGTGAACACTGAAGCTTTCTTT

D gene: NA
J gene: TRBJ2-7
clone size: NA
V gene: TRBV28
CDR3 protein: CASSPPPWAGYEQYF
CDR3 DNA: TGTGCCAGCAGTCCGCCTCCCTGGGCAGGCTACGAGCAGTACTTC

D gene: NA
J gene: TRBJ1-1
clone size: NA
V gene: TRBV6-6
CDR3 protein: CATLRLTEAFF
CDR3 DNA: TGTGCCACCCTACGATTGACTGAAGCTTTCTTT

D gene: NA
J gene: TRBJ1-1
clone size: NA
V gene: TRBV5-1
CDR3 protein: CASSNRGAGDTEAFF
CDR3 DNA: TGCGCCAGCAGCAACCGGGGGGCGGGGGACACTGAAGCTTTCTTT

D gene: NA
J gene: TRBJ2-3
clone size: NA
V gene: TRBV21-1
CDR3 protein: CASSKVSHPDRNSTDTQYF
CDR3 DNA: TGTGCCAGCAGCAAAGTCTCCCACCCCGACAGGAATTCCACAGATACGCAGTATTTT

D gene: NA
J gene: TRBJ2-7
clone size: NA
V gene: TRBV15
CDR3 protein: CATSRDLGSYEQYF
CDR3 DNA: TGTGCCACCAGCAGAGATCTGGGGAGCTACGAGCAGTACTTC

D gene: NA
J gene: TRBJ1-3
clone size: NA
V gene: TRBV5-6
CDR3 protein: CASSLAGLSSGNTIYF
CDR3 DNA: TGTGCCAGCAGCTTGGCAGGGCTTAGCTCTGGAAACACCATATATTTT

D gene: TRBD1
J gene: TRBJ1-3
clone size: NA
V gene: TRBV7-2
CDR3 protein: CAPFYRGSLRSGNTIYF
CDR3 DNA: TGTGCCCCTTTTTACAGGGGGTCCCTTCGCTCTGGAAACACCATATATTTT

D gene: NA
J gene: TRBJ2-3
clone size: NA
V gene: TRBV5-1
CDR3 protein: CASRDESGVDTQYF
CDR3 DNA: TGCGCCAGCCGGGACGAATCGGGGGTAGATACGCAGTATTTT

D gene: TRBD2
J gene: TRBJ2-3
clone size: NA
V gene: TRBV11-3
CDR3 protein: CASSHPSGKSTDTQYF
CDR3 DNA: TGTGCCAGCAGCCACCCGAGCGGGAAAAGCACAGATACGCAGTATTTT

D gene: TRBD1
J gene: TRBJ1-2
clone size: NA
V gene: TRBV15
CDR3 protein: CATSRGWTGGSNGYTF
CDR3 DNA: TGTGCCACCAGCAGGGGGTGGACAGGGGGCAGTAATGGCTACACCTTC

D gene: NA
J gene: TRBJ1-5
clone size: NA
V gene: TRBV4-1
CDR3 protein: CASSQDLSRGKAQHF
CDR3 DNA: TGCGCCAGCAGCCAAGATCTATCTCGGGGTAAGGCACAGCATTTT

D gene: NA
J gene: TRBJ1-1
clone size: once
V gene: TRBV6-1
CDR3 protein: CASSGNRVNTEAFF
CDR3 DNA: TGTGCCAGCAGTGGAAACAGGGTGAACACTGAAGCTTTCTTT

D gene: NA
J gene: TRBJ2-7
clone size: NA
V gene: TRBV6-1
CDR3 protein: CASSPDNNAYEQYF
CDR3 DNA: TGTGCCAGCAGCCCGGACAACAATGCCTACGAGCAGTACTTC

D gene: TRBD2
J gene: TRBJ2-4
clone size: NA
V gene: TRBV4-1
CDR3 protein: CASSPGLAGGLTKNIQYF
CDR3 DNA: TGCGCCAGCAGCCCGGGACTAGCGGGGGGGCTAACCAAAAACATTCAGTACTTC

D gene: TRBD1
J gene: TRBJ2-5
clone size: NA
V gene: TRBV7-2
CDR3 protein: CASSRGTGGRETQYF
CDR3 DNA: TGTGCCAGCAGCCGGGGGACAGGGGGCAGGGAGACCCAGTACTTC

D gene: NA
J gene: TRBJ1-1
clone size: NA
V gene: TRBV6-1
CDR3 protein: CASRKPGFAEAFF
CDR3 DNA: TGTGCCAGCAGGAAACCAGGTTTCGCTGAAGCTTTCTTT

D gene: TRBD1
J gene: TRBJ2-7
clone size: once
V gene: TRBV6-1
CDR3 protein: CATVPGQYYEQYF
CDR3 DNA: TGTGCCACCGTACCGGGACAGTATTACGAGCAGTACTTC

D gene: NA
J gene: TRBJ1-2
clone size: NA
V gene: TRBV15
CDR3 protein: CATSLEQVNYGYTF
CDR3 DNA: TGTGCCACCAGCCTCGAGCAGGTCAACTATGGCTACACCTTC

D gene: NA
J gene: TRBJ1-2
clone size: NA
V gene: TRBV28
CDR3 protein: CASSLEDPRDSYGYTF
CDR3 DNA: TGTGCCAGCAGTTTAGAAGACCCACGGGACTCCTATGGCTACACCTTC

D gene: TRBD1
J gene: TRBJ1-2
clone size: NA
V gene: TRBV4-1
CDR3 protein: CASSQVPNRGRPRLYGYTF
CDR3 DNA: TGCGCCAGCAGCCAAGTACCGAACAGGGGGCGCCCCCGCCTCTATGGCTACACCTTC

D gene: NA
J gene: TRBJ1-2
clone size: NA
V gene: TRBV5-4
CDR3 protein: CASSLFTSFYGYTF
CDR3 DNA: TGTGCCAGCAGCCTCTTTACAAGTTTCTATGGCTACACCTTC

D gene: NA
J gene: TRBJ1-2
clone size: NA
V gene: TRBV7-9
CDR3 protein: CASSQAMGNYGYTF
CDR3 DNA: TGTGCCAGCAGCCAGGCGATGGGCAACTATGGCTACACCTTC

D gene: TRBD1
J gene: TRBJ2-5
clone size: NA
V gene: TRBV5-6
CDR3 protein: CASSLVFWDRETQYF
CDR3 DNA: TGTGCCAGCAGCTTGGTATTCTGGGACAGAGAGACCCAGTACTTC

D gene: TRBD1
J gene: TRBJ1-5
clone size: once
V gene: TRBV2
CDR3 protein: CASSPLQGALSNQPQHF
CDR3 DNA: TGTGCCAGCAGCCCACTACAGGGGGCATTGAGCAATCAGCCCCAGCATTTT

D gene: TRBD2
J gene: TRBJ2-3
clone size: NA
V gene: TRBV30
CDR3 protein: CAWRGPAGNTDTQYF
CDR3 DNA: TGTGCCTGGAGAGGGCCAGCGGGGAACACAGATACGCAGTATTTT

D gene: NA
J gene: TRBJ2-6
clone size: NA
V gene: TRBV7-9
CDR3 protein: CASSLLAGGRANVLTF
CDR3 DNA: TGTGCCAGCAGCTTACTCGCCGGAGGGAGAGCCAACGTCCTGACTTTC

D gene: NA
J gene: TRBJ2-1
clone size: NA
V gene: TRBV4-3
CDR3 protein: CASSQDRQSSYNEQFF
CDR3 DNA: TGCGCCAGCAGCCAAGATAGACAGAGCTCCTACAATGAGCAGTTCTTC

D gene: TRBD1
J gene: TRBJ2-1
clone size: NA
V gene: TRBV5-1
CDR3 protein: CASSVTGGNYNEQFF
CDR3 DNA: TGCGCCAGCAGTGTGACAGGGGGAAACTACAATGAGCAGTTCTTC

D gene: TRBD1
J gene: TRBJ1-1
clone size: NA
V gene: TRBV18
CDR3 protein: CASSMDRVPTEAFF
CDR3 DNA: TGTGCCAGCTCAATGGACAGGGTGCCCACTGAAGCTTTCTTT

D gene: NA
J gene: TRBJ1-5
clone size: NA
V gene: TRBV11-2
CDR3 protein: CASSSDRNQPQHF
CDR3 DNA: TGTGCCAGCAGCTCCGACAGGAATCAGCCCCAGCATTTT

D gene: NA
J gene: TRBJ1-3
clone size: NA
V gene: TRBV6-1
CDR3 protein: CASSTTGFSGNTIYF
CDR3 DNA: TGTGCCAGCAGTACGACAGGTTTCTCTGGAAACACCATATATTTT

D gene: NA
J gene: TRBJ1-6
clone size: NA
V gene: TRBV2
CDR3 protein: CASREFSSYNSPLHF
CDR3 DNA: TGTGCCAGCAGGGAGTTCAGCTCCTATAATTCACCCCTCCACTTT